These 10 T cell receptor beta chains share one sample of origin, sequenced in a study of cytomegalovirus exposure and HLA in healthy donors. Both 60 Vbeta primers and 13 Jbeta primers went into the PCR. TCRdb's table, derived via immunoSEQ multiplex PCR, lists solely in-frame clones and lacks some. The sample has over 130,000 clones, 63% seen once. The sample comprised PBMCs. These receptors all come from a woman aged 60 to 75 in good health and CMV-seropositive.

The V gene is TRBV7-2, the J gene TRBJ2-7, with 11 nucleotides matching TRBD1. The CDR3 loop spans 15 amino acids. V shed 4 bases and J 2 bases; nucleotides not matched to a gene: 4. Germline assignment: CDR1 SGHTA and CDR2 FQGNSA. CDR3 DNA sequence: TGTGCCAGCAGCTCCCGGACAGGGGGCGCCTACGAGCAGTACTTC. This encodes CASSSRTGGAYEQYF. The full variable domain, completed using reference TRBV7-2 and TRBJ2-7, is GAGVSQSPSNKVTEKGKDVELRCDPISGHTALYWYRQSLGQGLEFLIYFQGNSAPDKSGLPSDRFSAERTGGSVSTLTIQRTQQEDSAVYLCASSSRTGGAYEQYFGPGTRLTVT.

The chain uses TRBV7-9 and TRBJ2-2; the D is unclear. The V end was cut by 5 bases, the J end by 4 bases, with 8 bases between. The length of the CDR3 is 13 residues. The V gene's germline CDR1 is SEHNR and CDR2 FQNEAQ (reference sequence). CDR3 in amino acids: CASSPTGTGELFF. The CDR3 DNA is TGTGCCAGCAGCCCGACGGGCACCGGGGAGCTGTTTTTT. Variable domain in full (rest from reference TRBV7-9 and TRBJ2-2): DTGVSQNPRHKITKRGQNVTFRCDPISEHNRLYWYRQTLGQGPEFLTYFQNEAQLEKSRLLSDRFSAERPKGSFSTLEIQRTEQGDSAMYLCASSPTGTGELFFGEGSRLTVL.

V gene TRBV7-9 combines with J gene TRBJ2-2; TRBD2 aligns across 8 bases. The germline CDR1 and CDR2 sequences are SEHNR and FQNEAQ (reference sequence). The V segment lost 7 bases and the J segment 7 bases; nucleotides outside the gene matches: 8. CDR3 length equals 14 residues. The CDR3 region is CASNTGGDGGELFF. The CDR3 DNA is TGTGCCAGCAATACGGGGGGGGACGGCGGGGAGCTGTTTTTT.

V usage is TRBV9 and J usage is TRBJ2-6; TRBD1 aligns across 7 bases. V lost 0 bases to trimming and J lost 3 bases; unmatched junction nucleotides: 3. The CDR3 sequence is 16 residues long. CDR1 and CDR2 (germline): SGDLS, YYNGEE. The chain's CDR3 is CASSVARGYGANVLTF. CDR3 sequence (DNA): TGTGCCAGCAGCGTAGCCAGGGGGTATGGGGCCAACGTCCTGACTTTC.

The rearrangement links TRBV11-2 to TRBJ2-3; TRBD2 is a possible D gene (5 bases). V shed 4 bases and J shed 1 base, with 15 bases lying between them. The germline V gene has CDR1 SGHAT and CDR2 FQNNGV. The CDR3 is 16 amino acids. CDR3 sequence: CASSSEDFLGTDTQYF. The CDR3 DNA reads TGTGCCAGCAGCTCTGAGGACTTCCTGGGCACAGATACGCAGTATTTT.

The rearrangement uses TRBV27 and TRBJ1-5; 11 nucleotides align to TRBD1. The junction had 4 bases not matched to a gene; V was cut back by 6 bases and J by 6 bases. The CDR3 totals 14 residues. Germline V gene sequence: CDR1 MNHEY, CDR2 SMNVEV (reference sequence). The CDR3: CASSQDRGRQPQHF. CDR3 nucleotide sequence: TGTGCCAGCAGCCAGGACAGGGGGCGTCAGCCCCAGCATTTT.

In this sample, this clone turned up once. V gene TRBV5-5 combines with J gene TRBJ2-7, with D perhaps matching TRBD2 (5 bases). CDR1 is SGHKS and CDR2 is YYEKEE in the germline V gene (reference sequence). The CDR3 is 15 amino acids. V shed 2 bases and J shed 3 bases, with 15 bases lying between them. The CDR3 DNA sequence: TGTGCCAGCAGCTTCCACGTAGGGAGCGGCTACGAGCAGTACTTC. Translating it yields CASSFHVGSGYEQYF.

V and J are TRBV5-5 and TRBJ1-3; 10 bases are shared with TRBD1. Germline V gene sequence: CDR1 SGHKS, CDR2 YYEKEE (reference sequence). Trimming took 4 bases from V and 2 from J; bases not matched to a gene: 3. This CDR3 is built from 15 residues. This chain's CDR3 is CASSPGQGPGNTIYF. The CDR3 nucleotides read TGTGCCAGCAGCCCGGGACAGGGGCCTGGAAACACCATATATTTT.

This CDR3 reads CASSPPIGQGTHNEQFF. DNA for the CDR3: TGTGCCAGCTCACCACCAATTGGACAGGGGACCCACAATGAGCAGTTCTTC. The rearrangement links TRBV18 to TRBJ2-1; 9 bases are a match to TRBD1. Germline CDR1 reads KGHSH; CDR2 reads LQKENI. The trim removed 0 bases at V and 5 bases at J, leaving 8 bases unmatched. This CDR3 comprises 17 residues.

There are a few counts of this clone. CDR3 nucleotide sequence: TGTGCCAGCAGCCCGGGACAGGCGAGAACCGAGCAGTACTTC. This sequence encodes CASSPGQARTEQYF. This chain joins TRBV5-5 and TRBJ2-7; 8 nucleotides line up with TRBD1. Trimming at V came to 4 bases and at J to 6 bases, leaving 9 bases not matched to a gene. Germline V gene data show CDR1 as SGHKS and CDR2 as YYEKEE (reference sequence). The CDR3 totals 14 residues. Looking up the rest from reference TRBV5-5 and TRBJ2-7 gives the full variable domain: DAGVTQSPTHLIKTRGQQVTLRCSPISGHKSVSWYQQVLGQGPQFIFQYYEKEERGRGNFPDRFSARQFPNYSSELNVNALLLGDSALYLCASSPGQARTEQYFGPGTRLTVT.